The 6 T cell receptor beta chains below were found in one sample sequenced in a study of response to subunit inactivated influenza vaccine. TCRdb itself ran the RT-PCR reads through MiXCR, one entry per CDR3 protein. The data show roughly 500,000 distinct CDR3 sequences, with 15% to 20% seen just once and less than 4% held by the top ten. The sequencing used CD4+ T cells sorted from PBMCs, collected around 25 months after vaccination. Source of these receptors: a man aged 50-75 years who received an inactivated influenza vaccine.

V and J are TRBV6-2 or TRBV6-3 and TRBJ2-1; 10 bases are a match to TRBD2. Germline V CDR1 and CDR2: MNHEY, SVGEGT. This CDR3 is built from 15 residues. The J segment lost 5 bases and the V segment lost 5 bases, leaving 6 bases of the junction unmatched. The CDR3 DNA follows: TGTGCCAGCAGTCCGGGACTAGCGTTTAACAATGAGCAGTTCTTC. Amino acids: CASSPGLAFNNEQFF.

The chain has TRBV12-3 or TRBV12-4 and TRBJ1-3, with D perhaps matching TRBD1 (5 bases). This CDR3 is built from 16 residues. The germline V and J ends were trimmed by 3 bases and 0 bases, with 12 bases remaining between them. CDR3 in amino acids: CASSFGGRTSGNTIYF. The DNA of the CDR3 is TGTGCCAGCAGTTTCGGGGGACGGACCTCTGGAAACACCATATATTTT.

The CDR3 DNA reads as TGTGCCAGCAGTTTCCCCTTGACTAGCGGGAGCCAAGAGACCCAGTACTTC. It yields the protein CASSFPLTSGSQETQYF. The gene calls are TRBV12-3 or TRBV12-4 and TRBJ2-5, with 12 nucleotides matching TRBD2. CDR3 length: 17 residues. The junction had 6 bases not matched to a gene; V was cut back by 3 bases and J by 1 base.

This clonotype was observed a few times. This chain links TRBV27 with TRBJ1-6; D call uncertain. Trimming left V 4 bases short and J 9 bases short, with 7 bases between. This CDR3 has 12 amino acids. Germline V lookup: CDR1 MNHEY, CDR2 SMNVEV (reference sequence). The CDR3, as DNA: TGTGCCAGCAGTTGGGCGTCTTCACCCCTCCACTTT. Encoded protein: CASSWASSPLHF.

The genes are TRBV12-3 or TRBV12-4 and TRBJ1-2; D is unclear. Trimming removed 6 bases at V and 2 bases at J, with 7 bases between. The CDR3 length is 12 residues. The CDR3 nucleotides are TGTGCCAGCAGCGGACGGAACTATGGCTACACCTTC. It codes for CASSGRNYGYTF.

V usage is TRBV4-1 and J usage is TRBJ2-5, with TRBD1 as a possible D gene (6 bases). Germline CDR1 MGHRA, CDR2 YSYEKL. The CDR3 sequence is 15 residues long. V lost 0 bases and J 9 bases, leaving 17 bases between the germline ends. The CDR3 nucleotides are TGCGCCAGCAGCCAAGAGGGTCTAGGGCCAGGGGCCCAGTACTTC. Its translation is CASSQEGLGPGAQYF.